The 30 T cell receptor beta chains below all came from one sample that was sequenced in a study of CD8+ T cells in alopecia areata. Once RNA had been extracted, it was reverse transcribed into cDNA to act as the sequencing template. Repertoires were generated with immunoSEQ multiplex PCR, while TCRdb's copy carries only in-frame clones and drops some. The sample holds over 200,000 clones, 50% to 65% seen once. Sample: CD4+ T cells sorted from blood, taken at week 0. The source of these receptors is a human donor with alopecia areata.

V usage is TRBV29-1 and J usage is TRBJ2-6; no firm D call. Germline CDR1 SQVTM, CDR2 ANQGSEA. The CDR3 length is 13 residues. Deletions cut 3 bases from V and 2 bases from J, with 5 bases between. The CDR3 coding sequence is TGCAGCGTTGACTCGGCTGGGGCCAACGTCCTGACTTTC. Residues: CSVDSAGANVLTF.

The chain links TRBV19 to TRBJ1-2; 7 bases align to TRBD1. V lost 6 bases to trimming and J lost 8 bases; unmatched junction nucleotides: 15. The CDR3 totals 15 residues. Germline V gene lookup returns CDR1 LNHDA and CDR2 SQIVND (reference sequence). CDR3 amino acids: CASRPPTGQMTGYTF. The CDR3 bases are TGTGCCAGTAGACCCCCGACGGGACAGATGACAGGCTACACCTTC.

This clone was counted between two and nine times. CDR3 loop: CSVVQRAYNEQFF. CDR3 DNA sequence: TGCAGCGTTGTCCAGCGGGCGTACAATGAGCAGTTCTTC. The V call is TRBV29-1, the J call TRBJ2-1; the D gene is possibly TRBD2 (6 bases). The CDR3 length is 13 residues. Trimming took off 4 bases at V and 4 bases at J, with 11 bases between the two ends. Per germline, CDR1 SQVTM and CDR2 ANQGSEA.

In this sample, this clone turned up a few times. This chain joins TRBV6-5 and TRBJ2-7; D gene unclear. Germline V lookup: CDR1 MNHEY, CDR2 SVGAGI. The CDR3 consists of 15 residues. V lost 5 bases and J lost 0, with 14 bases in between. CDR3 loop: CASSQTDLSSYEQYF. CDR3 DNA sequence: TGTGCCAGCAGTCAGACGGATTTGAGCTCCTACGAGCAGTACTTC.

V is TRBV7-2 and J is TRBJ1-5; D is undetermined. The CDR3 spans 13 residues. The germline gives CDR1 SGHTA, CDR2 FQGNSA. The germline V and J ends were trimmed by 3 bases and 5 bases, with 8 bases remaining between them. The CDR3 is CASSLRTDQPQHF. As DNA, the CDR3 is TGTGCCAGCAGCTTGAGAACAGATCAGCCCCAGCATTTT.

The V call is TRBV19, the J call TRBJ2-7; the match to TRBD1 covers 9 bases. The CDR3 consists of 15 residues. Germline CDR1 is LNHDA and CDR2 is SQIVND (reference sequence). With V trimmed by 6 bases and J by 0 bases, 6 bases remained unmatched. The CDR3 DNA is TGTGCCAGTAGGGACAGGGGCCGGAGCTCCTACGAGCAGTACTTC. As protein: CASRDRGRSSYEQYF.

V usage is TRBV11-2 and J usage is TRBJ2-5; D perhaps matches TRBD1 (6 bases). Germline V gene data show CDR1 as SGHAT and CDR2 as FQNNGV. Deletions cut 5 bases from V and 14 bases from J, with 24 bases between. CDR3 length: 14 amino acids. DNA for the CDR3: TGTGCCAGCAGCGACTCCCGGGACACCCCGATTCATTACTTC. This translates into CASSDSRDTPIHYF. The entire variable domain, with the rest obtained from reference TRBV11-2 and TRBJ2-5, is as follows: EAGVAQSPRYKIIEKRQSVAFWCNPISGHATLYWYQQILGQGPKLLIQFQNNGVVDDSQLPKDRFSAERLKGVDSTLKIQPAKLEDSAVYLCASSDSRDTPIHYFGPGTRLLVL.

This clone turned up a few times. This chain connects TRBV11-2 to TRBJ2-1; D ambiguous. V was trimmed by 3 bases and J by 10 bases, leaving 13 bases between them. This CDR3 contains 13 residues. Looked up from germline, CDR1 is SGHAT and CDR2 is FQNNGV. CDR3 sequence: CASSFLGPREQFF. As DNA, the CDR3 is TGTGCCAGCAGCTTTCTGGGCCCCAGGGAGCAGTTCTTC.

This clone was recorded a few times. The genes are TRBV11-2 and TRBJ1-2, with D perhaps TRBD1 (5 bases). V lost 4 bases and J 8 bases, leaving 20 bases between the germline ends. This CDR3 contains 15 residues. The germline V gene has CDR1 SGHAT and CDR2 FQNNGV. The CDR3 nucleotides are TGTGCCAGCAGCTACCAAGTGTGGACAAAGGGCGGCTACACCTTC. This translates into CASSYQVWTKGGYTF. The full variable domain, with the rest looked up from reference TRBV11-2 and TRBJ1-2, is EAGVAQSPRYKIIEKRQSVAFWCNPISGHATLYWYQQILGQGPKLLIQFQNNGVVDDSQLPKDRFSAERLKGVDSTLKIQPAKLEDSAVYLCASSYQVWTKGGYTFGSGTRLTVV.

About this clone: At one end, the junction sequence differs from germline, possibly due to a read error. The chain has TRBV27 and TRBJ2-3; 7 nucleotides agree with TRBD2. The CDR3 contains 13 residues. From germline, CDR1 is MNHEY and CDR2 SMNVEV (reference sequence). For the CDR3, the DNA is TGTGCCAGCAGCCAACTAGCGAGAACCTCCCCGAGTTTT. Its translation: CASSQLARTSPSF.

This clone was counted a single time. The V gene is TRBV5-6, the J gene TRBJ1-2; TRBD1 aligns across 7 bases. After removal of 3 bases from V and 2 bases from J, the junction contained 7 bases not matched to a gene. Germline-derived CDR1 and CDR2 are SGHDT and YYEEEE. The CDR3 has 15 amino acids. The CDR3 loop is CASSWEQGPNYGYTF. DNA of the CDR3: TGTGCCAGCAGCTGGGAACAGGGGCCCAACTATGGCTACACCTTC.

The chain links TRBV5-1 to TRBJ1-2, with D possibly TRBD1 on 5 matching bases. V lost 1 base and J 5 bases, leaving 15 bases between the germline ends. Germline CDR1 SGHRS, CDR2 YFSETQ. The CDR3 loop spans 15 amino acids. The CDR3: CASSLTADRRYGYTF. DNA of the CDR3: TGCGCCAGCAGCTTGACCGCAGACAGAAGATATGGCTACACCTTC.

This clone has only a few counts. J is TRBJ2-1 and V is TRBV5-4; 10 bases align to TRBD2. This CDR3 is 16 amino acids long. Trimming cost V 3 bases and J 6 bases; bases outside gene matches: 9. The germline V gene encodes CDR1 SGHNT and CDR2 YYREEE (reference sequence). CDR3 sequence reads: CASSWGGTSAFNEQFF. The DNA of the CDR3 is TGTGCCAGCAGCTGGGGTGGGACTAGCGCGTTCAATGAGCAGTTCTTC.

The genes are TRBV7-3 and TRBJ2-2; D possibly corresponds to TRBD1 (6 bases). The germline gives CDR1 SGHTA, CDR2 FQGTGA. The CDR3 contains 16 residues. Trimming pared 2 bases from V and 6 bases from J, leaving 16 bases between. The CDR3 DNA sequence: TGTGCCAGCAGCTTATTCGGGACATCACGGCCCGGGGAGCTGTTTTTT. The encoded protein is CASSLFGTSRPGELFF. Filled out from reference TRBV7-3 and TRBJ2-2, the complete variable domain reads GAGVSQTPSNKVTEKGKYVELRCDPISGHTALYWYRQSLGQGPEFLIYFQGTGAADDSGLPNDRFFAVRPEGSVSTLKIQRTERGDSAVYLCASSLFGTSRPGELFFGEGSRLTVL.

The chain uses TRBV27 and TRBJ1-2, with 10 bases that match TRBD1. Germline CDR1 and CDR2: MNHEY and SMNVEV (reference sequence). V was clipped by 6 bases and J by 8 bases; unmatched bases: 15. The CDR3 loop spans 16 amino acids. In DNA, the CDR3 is TGTGCCAGCAGACGCACCCGCACGACAGGGGGCGCGGGCTACACCTTC. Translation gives CASRRTRTTGGAGYTF.

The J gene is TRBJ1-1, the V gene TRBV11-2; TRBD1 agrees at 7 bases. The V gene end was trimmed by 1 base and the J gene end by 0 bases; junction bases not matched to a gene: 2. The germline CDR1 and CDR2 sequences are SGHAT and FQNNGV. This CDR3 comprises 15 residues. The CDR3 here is CASSLVGTVNTEAFF. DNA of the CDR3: TGTGCCAGCAGCTTAGTGGGGACAGTGAACACTGAAGCTTTCTTT.

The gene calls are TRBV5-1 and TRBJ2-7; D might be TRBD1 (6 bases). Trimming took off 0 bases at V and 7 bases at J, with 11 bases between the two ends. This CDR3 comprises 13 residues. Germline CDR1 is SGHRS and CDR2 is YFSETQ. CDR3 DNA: TGCGCCAGCAGCTTGGACAGGGCGAGGGAGCAGTACTTC. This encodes CASSLDRAREQYF.

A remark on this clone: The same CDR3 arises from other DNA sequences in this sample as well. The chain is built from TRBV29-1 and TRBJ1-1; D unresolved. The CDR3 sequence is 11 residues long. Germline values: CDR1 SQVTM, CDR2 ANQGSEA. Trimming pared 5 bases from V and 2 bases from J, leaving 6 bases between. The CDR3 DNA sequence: TGCAGCGTTCAACCTAACACTGAAGCTTTCTTT. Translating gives CSVQPNTEAFF. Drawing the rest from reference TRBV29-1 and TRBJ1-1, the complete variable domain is SAVISQKPSRDICQRGTSLTIQCQVDSQVTMMFWYRQQPGQSLTLIATANQGSEATYESGFVIDKFPISRPNLTFSTLTVSNMSPEDSSIYLCSVQPNTEAFFGQGTRLTVV.

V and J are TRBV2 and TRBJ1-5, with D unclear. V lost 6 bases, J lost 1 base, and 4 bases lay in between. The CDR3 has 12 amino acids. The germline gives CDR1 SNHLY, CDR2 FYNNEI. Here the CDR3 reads CASRDSNQPQHF. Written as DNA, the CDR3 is TGTGCCAGCAGGGACAGCAATCAGCCCCAGCATTTT.

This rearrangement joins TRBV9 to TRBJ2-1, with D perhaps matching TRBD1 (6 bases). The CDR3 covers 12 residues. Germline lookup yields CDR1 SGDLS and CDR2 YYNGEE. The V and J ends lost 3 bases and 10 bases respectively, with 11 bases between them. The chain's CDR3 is CASSALRGEQFF. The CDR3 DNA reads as TGTGCCAGCAGCGCACTGAGGGGGGAGCAGTTCTTC.

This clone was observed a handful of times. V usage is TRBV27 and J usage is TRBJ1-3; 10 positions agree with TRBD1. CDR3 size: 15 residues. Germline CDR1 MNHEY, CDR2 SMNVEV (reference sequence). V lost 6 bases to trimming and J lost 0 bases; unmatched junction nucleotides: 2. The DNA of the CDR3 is TGTGCCAGCAGCCGGACAGGGGGCTCTGGAAACACCATATATTTT. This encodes CASSRTGGSGNTIYF.

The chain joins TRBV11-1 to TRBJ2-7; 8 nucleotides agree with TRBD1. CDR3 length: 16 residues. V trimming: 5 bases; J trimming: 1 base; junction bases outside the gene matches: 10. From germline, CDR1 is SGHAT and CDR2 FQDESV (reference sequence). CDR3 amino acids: CASSPNGQGGSYEQYF. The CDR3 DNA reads TGTGCCAGCAGCCCTAACGGACAGGGTGGTTCCTACGAGCAGTACTTC.

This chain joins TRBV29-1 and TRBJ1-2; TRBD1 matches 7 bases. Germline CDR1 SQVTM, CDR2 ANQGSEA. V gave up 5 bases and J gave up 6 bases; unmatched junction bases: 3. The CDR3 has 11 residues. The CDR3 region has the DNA TGCAGCGTTCGAACAGGGGATGGCTACACCTTC. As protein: CSVRTGDGYTF. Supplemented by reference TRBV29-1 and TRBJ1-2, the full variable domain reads SAVISQKPSRDICQRGTSLTIQCQVDSQVTMMFWYRQQPGQSLTLIATANQGSEATYESGFVIDKFPISRPNLTFSTLTVSNMSPEDSSIYLCSVRTGDGYTFGSGTRLTVV.

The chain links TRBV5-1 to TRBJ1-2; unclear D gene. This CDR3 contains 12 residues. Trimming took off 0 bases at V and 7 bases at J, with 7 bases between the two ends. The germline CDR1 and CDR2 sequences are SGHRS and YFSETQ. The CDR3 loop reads CASSLEAAGYTF. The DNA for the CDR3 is TGCGCCAGCAGCTTGGAGGCAGCTGGCTACACCTTC.

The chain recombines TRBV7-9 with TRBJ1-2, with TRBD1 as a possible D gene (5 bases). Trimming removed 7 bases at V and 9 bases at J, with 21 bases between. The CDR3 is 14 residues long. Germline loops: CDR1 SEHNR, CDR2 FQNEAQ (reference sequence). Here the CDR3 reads CASTPRGRRISYTF. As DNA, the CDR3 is TGTGCCAGCACCCCCCGGGGGAGACGTATAAGCTACACCTTC.

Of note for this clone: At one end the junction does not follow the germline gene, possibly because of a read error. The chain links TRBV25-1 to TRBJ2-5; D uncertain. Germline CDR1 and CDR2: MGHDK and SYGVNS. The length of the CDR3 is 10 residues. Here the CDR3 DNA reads TGTGCCAGCAGCGATGTGGGGTATCACTTC. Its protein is CASSDVGYHF.

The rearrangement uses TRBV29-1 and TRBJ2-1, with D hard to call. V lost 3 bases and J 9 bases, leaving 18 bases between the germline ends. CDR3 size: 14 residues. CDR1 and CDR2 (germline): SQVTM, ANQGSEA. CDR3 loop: CSVDSGLALGEQFF. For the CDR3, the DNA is TGCAGCGTTGATAGTGGTCTCGCCCTGGGTGAGCAGTTCTTC.

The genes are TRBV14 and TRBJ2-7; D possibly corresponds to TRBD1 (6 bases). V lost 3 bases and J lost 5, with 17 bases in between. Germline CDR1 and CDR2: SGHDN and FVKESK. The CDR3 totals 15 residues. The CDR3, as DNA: TGTGCCAGCAGCCAGTGGACAGCCGCGACCCACGAGCAGTACTTC. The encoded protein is CASSQWTAATHEQYF.

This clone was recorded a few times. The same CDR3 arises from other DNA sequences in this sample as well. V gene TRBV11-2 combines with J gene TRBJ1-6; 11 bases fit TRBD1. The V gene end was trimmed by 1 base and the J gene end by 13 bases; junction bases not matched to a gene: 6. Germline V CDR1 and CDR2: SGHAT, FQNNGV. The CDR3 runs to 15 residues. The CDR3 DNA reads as TGTGCCAGCAGCTTAGCCGGGACAGGGGGGCCCCCCCTCCACTTT. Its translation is CASSLAGTGGPPLHF.

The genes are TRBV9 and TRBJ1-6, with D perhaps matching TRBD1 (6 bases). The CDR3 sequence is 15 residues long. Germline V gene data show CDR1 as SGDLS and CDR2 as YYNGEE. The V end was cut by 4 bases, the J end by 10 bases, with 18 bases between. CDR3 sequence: CASSLDLGANSPLHF. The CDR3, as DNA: TGTGCCAGCAGCCTAGACCTGGGGGCAAACTCACCCCTCCACTTT.